This T cell receptor (beta chain) was recorded in a study of T cell responses to AZD1222 COVID-19 vaccine. General observations from the study: Baseline testing showed seropositivity in only 5 or 6 AZD1222 recipients.

For this clone: Its target is not known.

This CDR3 has 15 amino acids. V trimming: 2 bases; J trimming: 5 bases; junction bases outside the gene matches: 4. Germline V CDR1 and CDR2: SGHNT, YYREEE (reference sequence). Assay: immunoSEQ multiplex PCR; the TCRdb copy retains only in-frame clones and omits some. The sample contains approximately 130,000 clones, about 82% of which appear only once. The chain couples TRBV5-4 to TRBJ2-1; TRBD1 agrees at 10 bases. Source: peripheral blood, taken 28 days after the second dose of the MenACWY control vaccine. This clonotype was obtained from an adult who received the MenACWY meningococcal vaccine as a control. CDR3: CASSFPGTGDNEQFF. CDR3 in DNA: TGTGCCAGCAGCTTCCCCGGGACAGGGGACAATGAGCAGTTCTTC.